A single sample is the source of the 24 T cell receptor beta chains below, sequenced in a study of metastatic and nonmetastatic thyroid tumors. MiXCR was used by TCRdb to re-call the PCR reads. The sample lists 20,000 or so clones, 20% to 25% occurring once. Every patient underwent thyroid surgery untreated. Sequences were obtained from tumor tissue. These receptors all stem from a female donor with papillary thyroid cancer or a benign thyroid nodule (not recorded which). Some clones in this sample may be carry-over from other donors' samples.

Many counts were recorded for this clone. CDR3 DNA: TGTGCCTGGAGTCCCACAGGCTATGGCTACACCTTC. Protein product: CAWSPTGYGYTF. This sequence joins TRBV30 and TRBJ1-2, with D possibly TRBD1 on 5 matching bases. Trimming pared 2 bases from V and 4 bases from J, leaving 8 bases between. Germline V gene sequence: CDR1 GTSNPN, CDR2 SVGIG (reference sequence). CDR3 length equals 12 residues.

This clone is a singleton in its sample. V usage is TRBV11-2 and J usage is TRBJ2-7; TRBD2 matches 7 bases. The CDR3 extends over 13 amino acids. Germline V gene lookup returns CDR1 SGHAT and CDR2 FQNNGV. Trimming at V came to 5 bases and at J to 3 bases, leaving 4 bases not matched to a gene. Here the CDR3 reads CASSLPGGYEQYF. Written as DNA, the CDR3 is TGTGCCAGCAGCCTACCGGGGGGCTACGAGCAGTACTTC.

This clone was seen a handful of times. In this CDR3 the conserved last residue, phenylalanine or tryptophan, is missing, so a read error is likely. The rearrangement links TRBV12-3 or TRBV12-4 to TRBJ1-4, with D possibly being TRBD1 (6 bases). This CDR3 spans 14 amino acids. The CDR3 reads CASSLGGGNEKLFL. The DNA for the CDR3 is TGTGCCAGTAGTTTAGGGGGGGGTAATGAAAAACTGTTTCTT.

This clone has only a few counts. This rearrangement joins TRBV4-3 to TRBJ1-6; the D gene is possibly TRBD1 (6 bases). The germline CDR1 and CDR2 sequences are LGHNA and YSLEER. The V end lost 3 bases, the J end lost 10 bases, and 16 bases lay between the germline ends. The CDR3 length is 15 residues. The CDR3 bases are TGCGCCAGCAGCCAGACAGGTCCCGGCACCTCACCCCTCCACTTT. Its protein product is CASSQTGPGTSPLHF.

This sequence joins TRBV6-1 and TRBJ2-2; D is perhaps TRBD1 (6 bases). Germline CDR1 MNHNS, CDR2 SASEGT. Between the trimmed V and J ends, which lost 2 bases and 2 bases, there was a span of 12 bases. CDR3 length: 16 amino acids. The CDR3 spells CASSELGGTNTGELFF. The CDR3 bases are TGTGCCAGCAGTGAATTAGGGGGAACCAACACCGGGGAGCTGTTTTTT.

This clone rates as medium-sized (0.01 to 0.1%). The chain joins TRBV27 to TRBJ2-5; 7 bases fit TRBD2. Germline CDR1 MNHEY, CDR2 SMNVEV (reference sequence). This CDR3 is built from 13 residues. Trimming removed 4 bases from V and 2 bases from J; junction bases left unmatched: 1. CDR3 DNA sequence: TGTGCCAGCAGTTGGGGGGGACAAGAGACCCAGTACTTC. Its protein is CASSWGGQETQYF.

This clone has at least ten counts. V gene TRBV6-2 or TRBV6-3 combines with J gene TRBJ2-6; weak D call: TRBD2 (6 bases). V lost 6 bases, J lost 0 bases, and 6 bases lay in between. Germline V gene sequence: CDR1 MNHEY, CDR2 SVGEGT. This CDR3 region has 14 residues. CDR3 region: CASRDYSGANVLTF. CDR3 DNA: TGTGCCAGCAGGGACTACTCTGGGGCCAACGTCCTGACTTTC.

This chain joins TRBV12-3 or TRBV12-4 and TRBJ2-2; TRBD1 matches at 8 bases. Trimming removed 11 bases from V and 6 bases from J; junction bases left unmatched: 2. The CDR3 spans 11 residues. CDR3 nucleotides: TGTGCCGTCAGGGGGCCCGGGGAGCTGTTTTTT. Its protein product is CAVRGPGELFF.

The gene calls are TRBV7-8 and TRBJ2-7; maybe TRBD2 (6 bases). The V end lost 0 bases, the J end lost 6 bases, and 9 bases lay between the germline ends. Germline lookup yields CDR1 SGHVS and CDR2 FQNEAQ. The CDR3 length is 13 residues. CDR3 region: CASSLAGGLEQYF. The CDR3 DNA reads as TGTGCCAGCAGCTTAGCCGGGGGACTCGAGCAGTACTTC.

In its sample, this clone ranks as medium-sized. The V and J genes are TRBV27 and TRBJ2-7; 8 bases agree with TRBD1. The V gene end was trimmed by 6 bases and the J gene end by 5 bases; junction bases not matched to a gene: 6. The CDR3 sequence is 13 residues long. Germline lookup yields CDR1 MNHEY and CDR2 SMNVEV (reference sequence). The CDR3 DNA reads as TGTGCCAGCAGATGGCAGGGGGCCAACGAGCAGTACTTC. It encodes CASRWQGANEQYF.

At least ten counts were recorded for this clone. This sequence joins TRBV3-1 and TRBJ2-1; 13 nucleotides match TRBD2. V shed 4 bases and J 0 bases; nucleotides not matched to a gene: 9. Germline V CDR1 and CDR2: LGHDT, YNNKEL (reference sequence). There are 19 residues in the CDR3. CDR3 region: CASSPRLAGGPLSYNEQFF. In nucleotides, the CDR3 is TGTGCCAGCAGCCCCAGACTAGCGGGAGGCCCTCTCTCCTACAATGAGCAGTTCTTC.

In its sample, this clone was seen many times. This chain links TRBV6-1 with TRBJ2-7; 9 bases are shared with TRBD1. Trimming took 4 bases from V and 5 from J; bases not matched to a gene: 9. The CDR3 contains 15 residues. CDR1 and CDR2 (germline): MNHNS, SASEGT. CDR3 sequence: CASSVRDRVGDEQYF. CDR3 DNA: TGTGCCAGCAGTGTCCGGGACAGGGTGGGGGACGAGCAGTACTTC.

This clone has more than one count but fewer than ten. This sample also contains other DNA sequences that code for the same CDR3. CDR3 sequence reads: CASSRMEQETQYF. In DNA, the CDR3 is TGTGCCAGCAGTCGGATGGAACAAGAGACCCAGTACTTC. The V call is TRBV2, the J call TRBJ2-5; no clear D. Trimming shortened V by 5 bases and J by 2 bases, and 9 bases separated the two germline ends. Germline loops: CDR1 SNHLY, CDR2 FYNNEI. The CDR3 covers 13 residues.

This clone came up many times. V usage is TRBV9 and J usage is TRBJ2-6; TRBD1 might be the D (8 bases). The CDR3 runs to 17 residues. V lost 4 bases, J lost 2 bases, and 16 bases lay in between. Germline values: CDR1 SGDLS, CDR2 YYNGEE. This chain's CDR3 is CASSPDRGGPGANVLTF. DNA of the CDR3: TGTGCCAGCAGCCCCGACAGGGGAGGGCCTGGGGCCAACGTCCTGACTTTC.

This clone was observed at least ten times. The chain carries TRBV5-4 and TRBJ1-1, with no clear D. Germline assignment: CDR1 SGHNT and CDR2 YYREEE (reference sequence). V was trimmed by 4 bases and J by 0 bases, leaving 4 bases between them. The CDR3 loop spans 12 amino acids. The CDR3 nucleotides read TGTGCCAGCAGCCTCATGAACACTGAAGCTTTCTTT. Translated: CASSLMNTEAFF. Supplemented by reference TRBV5-4 and TRBJ1-1, the full variable domain reads ETGVTQSPTHLIKTRGQQVTLRCSSQSGHNTVSWYQQALGQGPQFIFQYYREEENGRGNFPPRFSGLQFPNYSSELNVNALELDDSALYLCASSLMNTEAFFGQGTRLTVV.

By share of the sample, this clone is hyperexpanded. V and J are TRBV4-1 and TRBJ1-5; tentative D call: TRBD1 (6 bases). Deletions cut 3 bases from V and 3 bases from J, with 9 bases between. Germline CDR1 is MGHRA and CDR2 is YSYEKL. This CDR3 is built from 14 residues. CDR3: CASSQGHFNQPQHF. In nucleotides, the CDR3 is TGCGCCAGCAGCCAGGGACACTTCAATCAGCCCCAGCATTTT.

This clone was seen a few times. The chain links TRBV24-1 to TRBJ2-7; D is perhaps TRBD1 (6 bases). The germline V gene encodes CDR1 KGHDR and CDR2 SFDVKD. V lost 5 bases and J lost 3, with 10 bases in between. The CDR3 has 13 residues. The CDR3 sequence is CATSGWDIYEQYF. The CDR3 nucleotides read TGTGCCACCAGTGGGTGGGACATCTACGAGCAGTACTTC.

This sequence joins TRBV7-2 and TRBJ2-7, with TRBD2 as a possible D gene (6 bases). Trimming took off 5 bases at V and 4 bases at J, with 18 bases between the two ends. The germline V gene has CDR1 SGHTA and CDR2 FQGNSA. The CDR3 extends over 15 amino acids. The CDR3 DNA reads as TGTGCCAGCAGCCCCTCTTCGTCTAGCGAGTACGAGCAGTACTTC. This codes for CASSPSSSSEYEQYF.

Many counts were recorded for this clone. The rearrangement links TRBV20-1 to TRBJ2-5, with 8 bases fitting TRBD1. This CDR3 spans 16 amino acids. J lost 2 bases, V lost 0 bases, and 8 bases had no gene match. Per the germline V gene, CDR1 is DFQATT and CDR2 is SNEGSKA (reference sequence). The CDR3 DNA is TGCAGTGCTAGAGATCGACAGGGGATACTTCAAGAGACCCAGTACTTC. Amino acid sequence: CSARDRQGILQETQYF.

This clone was detected a few times. The chain employs TRBV2 and TRBJ1-5; 8 bases line up with TRBD1. CDR1 and CDR2 (germline): SNHLY, FYNNEI. Trimming took 6 bases from V and 0 from J; bases not matched to a gene: 4. The CDR3 runs 15 residues. CDR3 region: CASRDDRGSNQPQHF. CDR3 coding DNA: TGTGCCAGCAGAGACGACAGGGGTAGCAATCAGCCCCAGCATTTT.

This clone turned up a few times. The rearrangement uses TRBV12-3 or TRBV12-4 and TRBJ2-1; 13 nucleotides match TRBD2. V shed 5 bases, J shed 4 bases, and the junction held 8 bases outside the gene matches. CDR3 length: 17 amino acids. The CDR3, as DNA: TGTGCCAGCAGTCGGACTAGCGGGAGAATAAAATACAATGAGCAGTTCTTC. Its protein is CASSRTSGRIKYNEQFF.

This clone was observed at least ten times. This chain links TRBV20-1 with TRBJ2-6; the D is unclear. Per germline, CDR1 DFQATT and CDR2 SNEGSKA (reference sequence). V lost 5 bases and J 2 bases, leaving 7 bases between the germline ends. The CDR3 covers 13 residues. CDR3 residues: CSARATGANVLTF. The CDR3 nucleotides are TGCAGTGCTCGGGCAACTGGGGCCAACGTCCTGACTTTC.

This clone is medium-sized by share. The V and J genes are TRBV20-1 and TRBJ1-1; 7 nucleotides agree with TRBD1. Losses at the gene ends were 0 bases for V and 0 bases for J; bases not matched to a gene: 7. Germline V gene lookup returns CDR1 DFQATT and CDR2 SNEGSKA (reference sequence). CDR3 length equals 16 residues. The CDR3, as DNA: TGCAGTGCTAGAGATGCCCAGGGGGGTATGAACACTGAAGCTTTCTTT. Protein sequence: CSARDAQGGMNTEAFF.

This clone came up a few times. CDR3 DNA: TGTGCCAGCAGCTTTAGGCAGGTCTCCTACGAGCAGTACTTC. Residues: CASSFRQVSYEQYF. The chain links TRBV11-2 to TRBJ2-7; D uncertain. Trimming shortened V by 3 bases and J by 0 bases, and 9 bases separated the two germline ends. The CDR3 is 14 amino acids. The germline gives CDR1 SGHAT, CDR2 FQNNGV.